The clone carrying this T cell receptor beta chain showed up many times. The target antigen is unknown. The junction departs from germline at one end; a sequencing error may be responsible. These data belong to a study of T cells in Graves' hyperthyroidism and ophthalmopathy. Looking at the study overall: Before any treatment, at initial diagnosis, peripheral blood was collected. Study-wide findings and caveats: From stable hyperthyroidism, ophthalmopathy was separated by a 13 V-J model.

CDR3 length equals 13 residues. Germline-derived CDR1 and CDR2 are SGHRS and YFSETQ. Diagnoses were established using clinical symptoms, serum thyroxine and TRAb, thyroid ultrasound and orbital computed tomography. PBMCs were collected from a roughly 10 ml volume of fresh peripheral blood. TCR beta CDR3 regions were amplified from RNA. Carried out on the TCR CDR3, a first-round RT-PCR used the HTBI primer set. TCRdb ran MiXCR on the multiplex PCR reads and lists one entry per CDR3 protein. The sample yields approximately 610,000 distinct CDR3 sequences, under 15% seen once. Specimen: blood. The gene calls are TRBV5-1 and TRBJ2-7; D is ambiguous. The TCR originated in a woman in her thirties or forties with Graves' ophthalmopathy. CDR3 in DNA: TGTGCCAGCAGCTTAGCCGTATCCTACGAGCAGTACTTC. It codes for CASSLAVSYEQYF.